What follows is one T cell receptor (beta chain) and its context. The PCR used 60 Vbeta and 13 Jbeta primers. Sequencing was performed with immunoSEQ multiplex PCR; in TCRdb, only in-frame clones are kept and a portion is missing. The profile shows approximately 79,000 clones, under 80% of them singletons. This record comes from a study of cytomegalovirus exposure and HLA in healthy donors. This CDR3 is 13 amino acids long. With V trimmed by 8 bases and J by 5 bases, 5 bases remained unmatched. CDR1 MNHNY and CDR2 SVGAGI come from the germline V gene (reference sequence). The specimen sequenced was PBMCs. The sequence was collected from a boy younger than 18 in good health and CMV-seronegative. The rearrangement links TRBV6-6 to TRBJ1-1; 10 nucleotides line up with TRBD1. The DNA of the CDR3 is TGTGCCAGCCGGGGACAGGGGAGGACTGAAGCTTTCTTT. This encodes CASRGQGRTEAFF.